This T cell receptor beta chain was captured in a study of OX40 agonist ivuxolimab in advanced cancers. The repertoire was sequenced with immunoSEQ multiplex PCR; TCRdb's copy has only in-frame clones and lacks some. The data show about 39,000 clones, approximately 90% seen once. J lost 3 bases, V lost 5 bases, and 9 bases had no gene match. The CDR3 consists of 16 residues. Germline CDR1 and CDR2: SNHLY and FYNNEI. The rearrangement joins TRBV2 to TRBJ1-5; 8 nucleotides line up with TRBD1. The receptor comes from an adult with an advanced solid tumor such as melanoma, head and neck, liver or kidney cancer. Specimen: CD4+ or CD8+ T cells sorted from blood, collected in a trial of the OX40 agonist ivuxolimab. The CDR3 DNA follows: TGTGCCAGCAGTTCCATCCGACAGGGGCTCAATCAGCCCCAGCATTTT. This codes for CASSSIRQGLNQPQHF.